This TCR beta chain was retrieved from a study of T-cell memory formation after mild COVID-19. Overall study findings and caveats: Within pre-infection memory, some responding clones were found, suggesting cross-reactive memory joined.

This clonotype was seen at least ten times. Its matching antigen is unknown. TCRdb processed the 5' RACE reads anew with MiXCR; each CDR3 protein has one entry. The repertoire holds 300,000 to 400,000 distinct CDR3 sequences, with about an eighth as singletons. Germline CDR1 reads SGDLS; CDR2 reads YYNGEE. The CDR3 is made up of 13 amino acids. Trimming removed 0 bases from V and 3 bases from J, with 4 bases in between. The source material was PBMCs or a T cell subset sorted from them (not recorded which). This sequence was found in a man between 18 and 29 years old who had mild COVID-19 (a few samples of this study predate the infection). Cell type and time point are not known. This chain uses TRBV9 with TRBJ2-1; D is unclear. The CDR3: CASSVASYNEQFF. CDR3 sequence (DNA): TGTGCCAGCAGCGTAGCTAGCTACAATGAGCAGTTCTTC.